This T cell receptor (beta chain) was profiled in a study of siplizumab effects on memory and regulatory T cells (dated by TCRdb to the late 2010s). Some background on the complete study: The study looked at the effect of siplizumab, an anti-CD2 antibody, on alloreactive T-cell subsets in allogeneic mixed lymphocyte reactions made from human PBMCs.

What the study reported, not specific to this receptor: Sequences below about 10^-5 frequency were poorly captured, so only a minor fraction of alloreactive clones could be mapped to unstimulated subsets. A naive or memory phenotype could not be assigned to roughly 80-95% of proliferating CD4+ or CD8+ clones. Whether proliferating Tregs from siplizumab cultures were suppressive was not functionally confirmed. Unstimulated naive T cells appeared to be more diverse than memory T cells, and naive cells seemed to make a substantial contribution to the alloresponse. Among mappable alloreactive CD4+ clones, the Treg-derived fraction averaged about 70% with siplizumab versus roughly 25% in control reactions. Siplizumab significantly lowered the cumulative frequency of alloreactive sequences that could be traced to unstimulated CD4+ memory T cells.

V drops 3 bases and J drops 4 bases, leaving 7 bases in between. The CDR3 holds 12 amino acids from the cysteine to the phenylalanine. Only CDR3 DNA remains: 36 bases, in frame from the first base. CDR1 and CDR2 are read off the germline V gene as SQVTM and ANQGSEA. Sorted unstimulated T cells and proliferating T cells recovered from mixed lymphocyte reactions were subjected to TCRbeta CDR3 sequencing. Fresh whole blood from about eleven HLA-typed healthy donors served as the source for isolating PBMCs. To map where alloreactive clones came from, unstimulated CD4+ regulatory T cells were FACS-sorted. Notes on this clone: Its recognized antigen is unknown. No base quality information exists; no much larger clone differs at one position.

The library was generated by the immunoSEQ multiplex PCR assay. The deep sequencing platform assayed around 95,000 TCR templates per sample. Genomic DNA extracted from sorted T cells was the material used for TCRbeta CDR3 sequencing. The authors' analysis ran thus. The R programming language was used for the clonal analysis of the TCRbeta CDR3 data. Comparing unstimulated samples against CFSE-low samples taken after the reaction was how alloreactive CD4+ and CD8+ clones were defined. Regulatory or non-regulatory origin of alloreactive CD4+ clones was assigned by matching sequences to the sorted unstimulated Treg and non-Treg repertoires. TCRdb holds this immuneACCESS table with in-frame rearrangements only. Some clones are missing; in checked studies, unresolved V genes explain under half, and the rest has no known cause. V and J calls and clone size are those listed in that table; D and trimming were worked out from the DNA. This sample comprises approximately 100,000 clones, approximately 90% of them detected only once. The top ten clonotypes cover around 0.68% of the sample.

Source material: Tregs sorted from blood. The V and J segments used are TRBV29-1 and TRBJ2-1; the D segment cannot be called with confidence. The clonotype originates from a human donor in good health. The sequence in DNA is TGCAGCGTTGACACAAATTACAATGAGCAGTTCTTC. This sequence encodes CSVDTNYNEQFF.